This T cell receptor (beta chain) is from a study of blood T cell repertoires in COVID-19. Across the study: COVID-19 samples, acute and convalescent, were from the United States, Italy and Spain.

Authors' processing steps: Using reference gene primer amplification, nucleated cell counts were estimated. Produced via immunoSEQ multiplex PCR; TCRdb's table is partial and in-frame only. The D gene and trimming were derived from the DNA, and the V and J assignments and clone size from that table. In the table there are approximately 9,600 clones, 86% of which are singletons. The sequence came from a human donor in a cohort sampled during active COVID-19. Sequenced: peripheral blood.

The CDR3 loop is CASSLGGWGHEQFF. CDR3 coding DNA: TGTGCCAGCAGCTTAGGAGGCTGGGGCCATGAGCAGTTCTTC. This chain connects TRBV7-2 to TRBJ2-1; maybe TRBD1 (5 bases). V was shortened by 1 base and J by 8 bases, with 12 bases between the two germline ends. CDR1 and CDR2 (germline): SGHTA, FQGNSA. This CDR3 has 14 amino acids.